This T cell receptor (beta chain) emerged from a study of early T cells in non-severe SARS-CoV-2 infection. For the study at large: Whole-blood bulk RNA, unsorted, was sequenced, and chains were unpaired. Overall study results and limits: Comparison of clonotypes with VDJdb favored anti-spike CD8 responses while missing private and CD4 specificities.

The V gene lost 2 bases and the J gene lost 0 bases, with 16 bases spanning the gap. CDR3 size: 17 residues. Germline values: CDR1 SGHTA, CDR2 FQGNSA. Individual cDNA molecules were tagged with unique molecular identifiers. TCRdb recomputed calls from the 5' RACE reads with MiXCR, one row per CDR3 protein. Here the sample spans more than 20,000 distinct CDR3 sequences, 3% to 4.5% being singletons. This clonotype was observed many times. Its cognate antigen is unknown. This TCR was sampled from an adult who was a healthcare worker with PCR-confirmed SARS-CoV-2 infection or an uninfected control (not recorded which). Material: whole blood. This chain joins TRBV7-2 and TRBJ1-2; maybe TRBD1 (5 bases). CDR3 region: CASSLLPRTPTNYGYTF. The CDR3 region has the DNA TGTGCCAGCAGCTTACTCCCCCGGACACCCACTAACTATGGCTACACCTTC.